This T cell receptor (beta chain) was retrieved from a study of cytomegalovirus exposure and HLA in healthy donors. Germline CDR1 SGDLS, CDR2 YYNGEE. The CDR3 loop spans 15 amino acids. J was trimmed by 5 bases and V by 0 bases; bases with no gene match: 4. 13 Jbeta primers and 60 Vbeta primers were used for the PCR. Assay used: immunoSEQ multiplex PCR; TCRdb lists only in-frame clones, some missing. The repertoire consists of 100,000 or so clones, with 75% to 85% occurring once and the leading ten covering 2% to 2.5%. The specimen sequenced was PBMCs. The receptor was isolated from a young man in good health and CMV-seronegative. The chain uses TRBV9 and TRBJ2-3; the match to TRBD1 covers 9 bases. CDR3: CASSVGDRDVDTQYF. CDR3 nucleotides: TGTGCCAGCAGCGTAGGGGACAGGGACGTAGATACGCAGTATTTT.